Included here is one T cell receptor (beta chain) sequence, with context. These data come from a study of blood T cell repertoires in COVID-19. Study context: Sites across the United States, Italy and Spain contributed samples from acute and convalescent COVID-19. Sources were T cells, B-cell-depleted T cells, or PBMCs; the material itself was cDNA or gDNA.

The CDR3 sequence is 14 residues long. In germline, CDR1 is SGHAT, CDR2 FQDESV (reference sequence). The ends lost 4 bases at V and 7 bases at J; junction bases unmatched: 4. Original methodology: Nucleated cell counts were estimated from reference gene primer amplification. Generated by immunoSEQ multiplex PCR, the TCRdb table keeps only in-frame clones and is missing some. That table is the source of V, J and clone size, and D and trimming were worked out from the DNA. The table has fewer than 300,000 clones, about four fifths seen once; the top ten hold 9.4%. J is TRBJ2-1 and V is TRBV11-1; TRBD1 matches 10 bases. Sequencing was done on a sample of peripheral blood. The sequence derives from a woman between 45 and 65 years old who had recovered from COVID-19. CDR3 sequence: CASSSTGQGNEQFF. In DNA, the CDR3 is TGTGCCAGCAGCTCAACGGGACAGGGGAATGAGCAGTTCTTC.